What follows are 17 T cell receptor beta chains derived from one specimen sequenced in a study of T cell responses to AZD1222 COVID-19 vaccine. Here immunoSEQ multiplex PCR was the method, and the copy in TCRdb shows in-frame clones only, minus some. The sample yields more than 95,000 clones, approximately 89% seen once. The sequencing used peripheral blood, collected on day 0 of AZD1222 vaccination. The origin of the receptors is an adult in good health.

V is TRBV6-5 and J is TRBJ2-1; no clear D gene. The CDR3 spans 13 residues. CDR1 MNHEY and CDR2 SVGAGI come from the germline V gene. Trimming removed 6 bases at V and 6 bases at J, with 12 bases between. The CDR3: CASSTSRTNEQFF. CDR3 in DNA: TGTGCCAGCAGCACTTCGAGGACCAATGAGCAGTTCTTC.

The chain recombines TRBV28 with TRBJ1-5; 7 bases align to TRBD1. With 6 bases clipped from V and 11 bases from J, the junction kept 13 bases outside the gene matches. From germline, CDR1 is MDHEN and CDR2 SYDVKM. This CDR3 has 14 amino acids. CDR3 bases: TGTGCCAGCAGCTTCGGGACAGCCAAGGAGTCCCAGCATTTT. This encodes CASSFGTAKESQHF.

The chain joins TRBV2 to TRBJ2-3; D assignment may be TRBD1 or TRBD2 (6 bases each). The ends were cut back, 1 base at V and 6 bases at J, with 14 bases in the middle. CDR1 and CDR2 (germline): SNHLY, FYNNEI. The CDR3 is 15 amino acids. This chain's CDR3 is CASSEEGGEPDTQYF. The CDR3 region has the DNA TGTGCCAGCAGTGAAGAGGGGGGAGAGCCCGATACGCAGTATTTT.

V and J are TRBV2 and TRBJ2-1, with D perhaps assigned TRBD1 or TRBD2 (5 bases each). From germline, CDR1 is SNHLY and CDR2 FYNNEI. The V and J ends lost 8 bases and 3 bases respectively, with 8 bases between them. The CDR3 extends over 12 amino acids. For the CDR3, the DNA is TGTGCCAGCCAGGGAGACTACAATGAGCAGTTCTTC. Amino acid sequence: CASQGDYNEQFF.

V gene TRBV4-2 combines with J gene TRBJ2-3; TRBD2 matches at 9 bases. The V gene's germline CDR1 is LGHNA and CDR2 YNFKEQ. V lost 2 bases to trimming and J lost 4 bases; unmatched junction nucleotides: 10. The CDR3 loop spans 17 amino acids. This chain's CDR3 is CASSQSPAGGSADTQYF. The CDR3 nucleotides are TGTGCCAGCAGCCAATCCCCCGCGGGAGGGAGCGCAGATACGCAGTATTTT.

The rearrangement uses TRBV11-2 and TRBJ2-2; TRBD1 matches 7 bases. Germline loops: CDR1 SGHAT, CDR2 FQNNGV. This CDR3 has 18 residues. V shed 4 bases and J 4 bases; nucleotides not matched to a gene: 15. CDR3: CASSSLGAAGGFTGELFF. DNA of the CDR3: TGTGCCAGCAGCTCCCTAGGGGCGGCAGGGGGTTTCACCGGGGAGCTGTTTTTT. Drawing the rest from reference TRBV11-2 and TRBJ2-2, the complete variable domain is EAGVAQSPRYKIIEKRQSVAFWCNPISGHATLYWYQQILGQGPKLLIQFQNNGVVDDSQLPKDRFSAERLKGVDSTLKIQPAKLEDSAVYLCASSSLGAAGGFTGELFFGEGSRLTVL.

CDR3 coding DNA: TGTGCCAGCAGTTTAGGACTAGCGGGGGGGAGTGAGCAGTTCTTC. It translates to CASSLGLAGGSEQFF. The rearrangement uses TRBV28 and TRBJ2-1; TRBD2 matches at 15 bases. V shed 2 bases and J 9 bases; nucleotides not matched to a gene: 2. Germline CDR1 reads MDHEN; CDR2 reads SYDVKM. The CDR3 consists of 15 residues.

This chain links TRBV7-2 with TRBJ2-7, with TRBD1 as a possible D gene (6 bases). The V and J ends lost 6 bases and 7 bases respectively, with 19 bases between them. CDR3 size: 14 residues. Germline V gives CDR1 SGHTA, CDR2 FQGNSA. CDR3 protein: CASRQGQSPWEQYF. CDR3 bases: TGTGCCAGCAGGCAAGGACAGAGCCCTTGGGAGCAGTACTTC. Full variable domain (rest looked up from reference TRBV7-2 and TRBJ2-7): GAGVSQSPSNKVTEKGKDVELRCDPISGHTALYWYRQSLGQGLEFLIYFQGNSAPDKSGLPSDRFSAERTGGSVSTLTIQRTQQEDSAVYLCASRQGQSPWEQYFGPGTRLTVT.

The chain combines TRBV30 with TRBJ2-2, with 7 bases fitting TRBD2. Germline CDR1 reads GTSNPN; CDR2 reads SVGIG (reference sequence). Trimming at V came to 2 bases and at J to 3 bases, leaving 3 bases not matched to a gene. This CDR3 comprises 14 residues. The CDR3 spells CAWSPGLHTGELFF. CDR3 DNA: TGTGCCTGGAGTCCGGGACTACACACCGGGGAGCTGTTTTTT.

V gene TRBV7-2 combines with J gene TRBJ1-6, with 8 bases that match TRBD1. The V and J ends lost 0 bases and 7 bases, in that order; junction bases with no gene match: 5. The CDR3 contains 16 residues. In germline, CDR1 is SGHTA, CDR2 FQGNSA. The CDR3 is CASSLAQGAQNSPLHF. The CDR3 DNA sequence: TGTGCCAGCAGCTTAGCGCAGGGGGCGCAAAATTCACCCCTCCACTTT.

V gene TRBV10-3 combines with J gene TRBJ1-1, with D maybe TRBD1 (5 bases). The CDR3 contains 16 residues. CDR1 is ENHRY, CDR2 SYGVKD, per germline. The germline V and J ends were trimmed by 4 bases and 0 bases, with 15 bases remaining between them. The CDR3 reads CAISGGVTDMNTEAFF. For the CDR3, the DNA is TGTGCCATCAGTGGGGGGGTGACAGATATGAACACTGAAGCTTTCTTT.

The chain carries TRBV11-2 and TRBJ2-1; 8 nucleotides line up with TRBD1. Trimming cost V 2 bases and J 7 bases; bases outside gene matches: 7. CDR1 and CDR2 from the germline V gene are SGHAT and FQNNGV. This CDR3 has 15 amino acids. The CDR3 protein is CASSLTSRGRNEQFF. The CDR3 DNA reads TGTGCCAGCAGCTTAACCTCCAGGGGGCGAAATGAGCAGTTCTTC. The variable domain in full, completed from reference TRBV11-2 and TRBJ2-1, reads EAGVAQSPRYKIIEKRQSVAFWCNPISGHATLYWYQQILGQGPKLLIQFQNNGVVDDSQLPKDRFSAERLKGVDSTLKIQPAKLEDSAVYLCASSLTSRGRNEQFFGPGTRLTVL.

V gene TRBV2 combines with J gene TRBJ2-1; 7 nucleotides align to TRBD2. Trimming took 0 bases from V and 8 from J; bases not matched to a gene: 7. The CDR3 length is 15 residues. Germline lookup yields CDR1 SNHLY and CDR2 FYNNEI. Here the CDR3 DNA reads TGTGCCAGCAGTGAAGCAGGACTAGGCATATATGAGCAGTTCTTC. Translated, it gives CASSEAGLGIYEQFF.

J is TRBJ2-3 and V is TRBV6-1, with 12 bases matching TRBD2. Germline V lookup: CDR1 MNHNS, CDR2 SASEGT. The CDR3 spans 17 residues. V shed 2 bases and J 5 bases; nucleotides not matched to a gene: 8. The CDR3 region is CASSESASGRAGDTQYF. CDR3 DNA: TGTGCCAGCAGTGAATCGGCTAGCGGGAGGGCAGGAGATACGCAGTATTTT.

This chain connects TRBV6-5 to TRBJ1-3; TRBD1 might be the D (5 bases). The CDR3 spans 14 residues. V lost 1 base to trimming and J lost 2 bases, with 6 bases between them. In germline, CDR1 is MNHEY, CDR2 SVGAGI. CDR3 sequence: CASSYWGAGNTIYF. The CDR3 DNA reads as TGTGCCAGCAGTTACTGGGGGGCTGGAAACACCATATATTTT.

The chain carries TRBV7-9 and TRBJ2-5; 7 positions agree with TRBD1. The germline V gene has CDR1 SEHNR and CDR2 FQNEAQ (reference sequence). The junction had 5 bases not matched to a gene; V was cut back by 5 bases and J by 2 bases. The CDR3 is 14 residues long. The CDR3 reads CASSPGTEQETQYF. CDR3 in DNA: TGTGCCAGCAGCCCCGGGACAGAACAAGAGACCCAGTACTTC.

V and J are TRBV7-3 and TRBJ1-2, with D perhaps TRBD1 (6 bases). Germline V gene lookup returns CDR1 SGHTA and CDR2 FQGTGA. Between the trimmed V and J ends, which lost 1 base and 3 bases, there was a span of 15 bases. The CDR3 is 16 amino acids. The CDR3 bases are TGTGCCAGCAGCTTAAAGGGACACAGCAACGACTATGGCTACACCTTC. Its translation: CASSLKGHSNDYGYTF.